This entry features one T cell receptor beta chain sequence. Its antigen is undetermined. This CDR3 is built from 19 residues. The V gene lost 6 bases and the J gene lost 1 base, with 22 bases spanning the gap. The germline gives CDR1 ENHRY, CDR2 SYGVKD. One entry per CDR3 protein, called by TCRdb with MiXCR from the 5' RACE reads. The table records around 46,000 distinct CDR3 sequences, roughly 7.5% of them present only once. This entry belongs to a study of T cells after yellow fever vaccination. Study-wide context: Fractions of low cell number were prepared using SMART-Seq v4 Ultra Low Input. General study findings and limits: The secondary response showed a weaker magnitude and a faster peak, day 5 versus 15. Repertoires sorted by FACS could include abundant clonotypes that are contaminants from the bulk population.

The chain recombines TRBV10-3 with TRBJ2-6, with D possibly being TRBD1 (5 bases). The specimen was CD8+ T cells sorted from PBMCs, collected roughly 14 days after the first yellow fever vaccination. This sequence originates from a man younger than 35 who received the YFV17D yellow fever vaccine. In DNA, the CDR3 is TGTGCCATCAGCGAAATCCCAGGGCGTCAACAGTCTGGGGCCAACGTCCTGACTTTC. Its translation is CAISEIPGRQQSGANVLTF.